This TCR beta chain was retrieved from a study of technical replicates of blood from several donors. The method was immunoSEQ multiplex PCR; TCRdb's version includes in-frame clones alone and lacks a portion of them. The top ten clones hold 0.4% to 0.45% of a sample with roughly 80,000 clones, 85% to 95% of them seen once. This CDR3 has 13 residues. Germline V gene data show CDR1 as SGDLS and CDR2 as YYNGEE. V was trimmed by 4 bases and J by 1 base, leaving 8 bases between them. J is TRBJ1-1 and V is TRBV9, with no clear D. Sequenced input: T cells isolated from PBMCs. This TCR came from a human donor in good health. The CDR3 DNA reads TGTGCCAGCAGCCGGGAGGGGAACACTGAAGCTTTCTTT. Translated, it gives CASSREGNTEAFF. Full variable domain (outside the CDR3, taken from reference TRBV9 and TRBJ1-1): DSGVTQTPKHLITATGQRVTLRCSPRSGDLSVYWYQQSLDQGLQFLIQYYNGEERAKGNILERFSAQQFPDLHSELNLSSLELGDSALYFCASSREGNTEAFFGQGTRLTVV.